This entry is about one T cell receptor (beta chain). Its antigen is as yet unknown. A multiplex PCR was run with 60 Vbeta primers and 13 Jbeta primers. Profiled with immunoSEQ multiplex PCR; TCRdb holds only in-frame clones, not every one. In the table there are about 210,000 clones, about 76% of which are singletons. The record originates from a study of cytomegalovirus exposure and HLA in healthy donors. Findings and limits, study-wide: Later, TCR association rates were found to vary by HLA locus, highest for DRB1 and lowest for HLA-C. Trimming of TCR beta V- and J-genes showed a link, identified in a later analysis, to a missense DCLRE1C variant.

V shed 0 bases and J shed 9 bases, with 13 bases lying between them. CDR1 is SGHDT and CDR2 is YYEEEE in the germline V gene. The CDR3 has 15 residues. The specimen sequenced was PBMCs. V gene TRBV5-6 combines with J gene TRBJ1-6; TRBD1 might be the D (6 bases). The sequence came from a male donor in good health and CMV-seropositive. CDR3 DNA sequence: TGTGCCAGCAGCTTGGTCGCAGGGGACCTTTCACCCCTCCACTTT. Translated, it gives CASSLVAGDLSPLHF.